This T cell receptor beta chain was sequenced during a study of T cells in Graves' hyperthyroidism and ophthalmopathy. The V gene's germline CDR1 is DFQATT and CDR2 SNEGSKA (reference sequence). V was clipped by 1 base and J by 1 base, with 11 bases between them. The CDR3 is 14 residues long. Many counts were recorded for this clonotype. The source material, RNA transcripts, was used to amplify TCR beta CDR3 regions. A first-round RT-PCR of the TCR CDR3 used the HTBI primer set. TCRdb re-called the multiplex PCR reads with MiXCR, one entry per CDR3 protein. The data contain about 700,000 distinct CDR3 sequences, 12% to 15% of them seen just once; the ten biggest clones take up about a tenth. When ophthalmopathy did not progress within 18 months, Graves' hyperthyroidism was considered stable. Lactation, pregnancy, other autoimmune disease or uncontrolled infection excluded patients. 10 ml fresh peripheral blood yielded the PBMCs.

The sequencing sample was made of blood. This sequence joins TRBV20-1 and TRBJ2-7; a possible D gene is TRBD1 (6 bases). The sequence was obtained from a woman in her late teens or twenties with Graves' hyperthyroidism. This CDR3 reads CSARGTQGSYEQYF. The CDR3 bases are TGCAGTGCTAGAGGTACTCAGGGGTCCTACGAGCAGTACTTC.